These T cell receptor beta chains were read from a single sample in a study of control samples from healthy donors and cancer patients. Data came from immunoSEQ multiplex PCR; TCRdb stores just in-frame clones and leaves some out. The profile covers over 100,000 clones, with 80% to 95% appearing a single time and approximately 6% taken by the ten largest. The specimen was blood. The receptors stem from a man younger than 35 in good health. Both conserved end residues are part of each CDR3. The D gene is left open where the match is weak. Clone size is shown for a subset of rows, as once, few, many or a class of expanded clone.

j_gene | abundance | d_gene | v_gene | CDR3nt | CDR3aa
TRBJ2-3 | . | . | TRBV9 | TGTGCCAGCAGCGTAGAGGGTACCACAGATACGCAGTATTTT | CASSVEGTTDTQYF
TRBJ2-3 | . | TRBD1 | TRBV5-1 | TGCGCCAGCAGCTTGGAGGGACAGGATCACAGCACAGATACGCAGTATTTT | CASSLEGQDHSTDTQYF
TRBJ2-2 | . | . | TRBV9 | TGTGCCAGCAGCGTAGAAGGTAGGGCCGTCGTGACCGGGGAGCTGTTTTTT | CASSVEGRAVVTGELFF
TRBJ2-2 | . | . | TRBV3-1/TRBV3-2 | TGTGCCAGCAGCCAAGAACCCCTGGCCGGGGAGCTGTTTTTT | CASSQEPLAGELFF
TRBJ2-3 | . | . | TRBV24-1 | TGTGCCACCAGGTACGGAGATACGCAGTATTTT | CATRYGDTQYF
TRBJ2-1 | . | TRBD1 | TRBV7-9 | TGTGCCAGCAGCTTAGTCCCTCGACAGGGGGCGAATGAGCAGTTCTTC | CASSLVPRQGANEQFF
TRBJ1-4 | once | . | TRBV12-5 | TGTGCTAGTGGTTCGCCAGGACAACCCACAACTAATGAAAAACTGTTTTTT | CASGSPGQPTTNEKLFF
TRBJ2-5 | . | TRBD1 | TRBV7-9 | TGTGCCAGCAGCCTATCCCGGACAGGGCAAGAGACCCAGTACTTC | CASSLSRTGQETQYF
TRBJ2-5 | few | . | TRBV19 | TGTGCCAGTAGTATAGCGGACTACTCCCAAGAGACCCAGTACTTC | CASSIADYSQETQYF
TRBJ2-3 | . | . | TRBV4-1 | TGCGCCAGCAGCCAAGGGACTGCAATCGGCACAGATACGCAGTATTTT | CASSQGTAIGTDTQYF
TRBJ2-1 | once | . | TRBV29-1 | TGCAGCGTCGACTATTACAATGAGCAGTTCTTC | CSVDYYNEQFF
TRBJ2-1 | . | . | TRBV3-1/TRBV3-2 | TGTGCCAGCAGCCAAGACATTGGGGGGCTCTCCTACAATGAGCAGTTCTTC | CASSQDIGGLSYNEQFF
TRBJ1-4 | . | . | TRBV4-1 | TGCGCCAGCAGCCAGTCGGGGTTTGAAAAACTGTTTTTT | CASSQSGFEKLFF
TRBJ1-1 | . | . | TRBV3-1/TRBV3-2 | TGTGCCAGCAGCCCTCCAGAGGACACTGAAGCTTTCTTT | CASSPPEDTEAFF
TRBJ1-3 | . | . | TRBV10-3 | TGTGCCATCAGCCAGAACTCTGGAAACACCATATATTTT | CAISQNSGNTIYF
TRBJ1-5 | . | TRBD1 | TRBV10-3 | TGTGCCATCAGTTGGGACAGTAGCAATCAGCCCCAGCATTTT | CAISWDSSNQPQHF
TRBJ2-1 | . | . | TRBV5-6 | TGTGCCAGCAGCTTCTATTACAGCGCTTCCAATGAGCAGTTCTTC | CASSFYYSASNEQFF
TRBJ2-1 | few | TRBD2 | TRBV27 | TGTGCCAGCGGGATCAGCGGGGAGCCCTACAATGAGCAGTTCTTC | CASGISGEPYNEQFF
TRBJ2-5 | . | . | TRBV5-1 | TGCGCCAGCAGCCATGGGACGGCCGGGGAAGAGACCCAGTACTTC | CASSHGTAGEETQYF
TRBJ2-2 | . | . | TRBV6-4 | TGTGCCAGCAGTGTGCAAGGGCAGAACACCGGGGAGCTGTTTTTT | CASSVQGQNTGELFF
TRBJ1-2 | . | . | TRBV6-6 | TGTGCCAGTGCCCGCACCGGGCAGGGCTACACCTTC | CASARTGQGYTF
TRBJ2-3 | . | . | TRBV14 | TGTGCCAGCAGCCAAGGGGTCGGGGCCCCTAGCACAGATACGCAGTATTTT | CASSQGVGAPSTDTQYF
TRBJ2-2 | . | . | TRBV5-1 | TGCGCCAGCAGCCCGGACCATAATCGTGTTCGCGCCGGGGAGCTGTTTTTT | CASSPDHNRVRAGELFF
TRBJ2-7 | . | . | TRBV3-1/TRBV3-2 | TGTGCCAGCAGCCAAGAATGGACTGGCACTTACGAGCAGTACTTC | CASSQEWTGTYEQYF
TRBJ1-1 | . | TRBD1 | TRBV15 | TGTGCCACCAGCAGAGCCAGCTGGGGACAGGGGAAGAACACTGAAGCTTTCTTT | CATSRASWGQGKNTEAFF
TRBJ1-4 | . | . | TRBV15 | TGTGCCACCAGCAGAGATCTTTTGGGCAGGGAGAGGACTAATGAAAAACTGTTTTTT | CATSRDLLGRERTNEKLFF
TRBJ2-1 | . | . | TRBV2 | TGTGCCACCGATAGGAGTAGCTCCTACAATGAGCAGTTCTTC | CATDRSSSYNEQFF
TRBJ1-5 | few | . | TRBV2 | TGTGCCAGCAGTGACGGAGGAGGGAGCAATCAGCCCCAGCATTTT | CASSDGGGSNQPQHF
TRBJ2-5 | . | TRBD1 | TRBV2 | TGTGCCAGCATCAAAGGGGGCCCCCGGGAGACCCAGTACTTC | CASIKGGPRETQYF
TRBJ1-2 | once | . | TRBV3-1/TRBV3-2 | TGTGCCAGCAGCCAGGGACGGATCTATGGCTACACCTTC | CASSQGRIYGYTF
TRBJ1-2 | once | . | TRBV7-2 | TGTGCCAGCAGCTCCGAGTTACAGGGCTACACCTTC | CASSSELQGYTF
TRBJ2-7 | . | TRBD1 | TRBV29-1 | TGCAGCGTCCTACAGGGGGCTCCGACCTACGAGCAGTACTTC | CSVLQGAPTYEQYF
TRBJ2-2 | . | TRBD2 | TRBV27 | TGTGCCAGCAGTCGCCCCCCGGGGGGGTTAAAAGAGAACACCGGGGAGCTGTTTTTT | CASSRPPGGLKENTGELFF
TRBJ2-5 | few | TRBD1 | TRBV19 | TGTGCCAGTAGTATTGGCGCTCACAGGGGACCTCGAGAGACCCAGTACTTC | CASSIGAHRGPRETQYF
TRBJ1-1 | . | . | TRBV6-5 | TGTGCCAGCAACGCCGGGAGGGGTGACACTGAAGCTTTCTTT | CASNAGRGDTEAFF
TRBJ2-5 | . | TRBD1 | TRBV5-4 | TGTGCCAGCAGCTTGAGGACAGGGGGCTCTGGAGAGACCCAGTACTTC | CASSLRTGGSGETQYF
TRBJ2-2 | . | TRBD1 | TRBV6-1 | TGTGCCAGCAGTGAACCGGGACAGGGGTCCGGGGAGCTGTTTTTT | CASSEPGQGSGELFF
TRBJ2-3 | . | . | TRBV7-9 | TGTGCCAGCAGCTCACCGGGACAAAGCACAGATACGCAGTATTTT | CASSSPGQSTDTQYF
TRBJ1-1 | . | . | TRBV7-9 | TGTGCCAGCAGCCCGGGACCTACTATGAACACTGAAGCTTTCTTT | CASSPGPTMNTEAFF
TRBJ2-5 | . | TRBD2 | TRBV30 | TGTGCCTGGACAAGCGGGGGGTTTCAAGAGACCCAGTACTTC | CAWTSGGFQETQYF
TRBJ2-4 | . | TRBD2 | TRBV2 | TGTGCCAGCAGTGAAGCGCGGGGGTGGGGAAACATTCAGTACTTC | CASSEARGWGNIQYF
TRBJ1-2 | . | . | TRBV5-1 | TGCGCCAGCAGCCAAGCGTTACAGGGATATGGCTACACCTTC | CASSQALQGYGYTF
TRBJ1-1 | . | . | TRBV4-1 | TGCGCCAGCAGCCATCTACCAGGGGCTGAAGCTTTCTTT | CASSHLPGAEAFF
TRBJ2-1 | . | . | TRBV2 | TGTGCCAGCAGTACAGGGTACAATGAGCAGTTCTTC | CASSTGYNEQFF
TRBJ1-1 | . | TRBD1 | TRBV6-5 | TGTGCCAGCAGTTGGGGACAGGAAGCTTTCTTT | CASSWGQEAFF
TRBJ2-3 | . | TRBD2 | TRBV6-2/TRBV6-3 | TGTGCCAGCAGTTACTCGCTAGCGGGAGATAGCACAGATACGCAGTATTTT | CASSYSLAGDSTDTQYF